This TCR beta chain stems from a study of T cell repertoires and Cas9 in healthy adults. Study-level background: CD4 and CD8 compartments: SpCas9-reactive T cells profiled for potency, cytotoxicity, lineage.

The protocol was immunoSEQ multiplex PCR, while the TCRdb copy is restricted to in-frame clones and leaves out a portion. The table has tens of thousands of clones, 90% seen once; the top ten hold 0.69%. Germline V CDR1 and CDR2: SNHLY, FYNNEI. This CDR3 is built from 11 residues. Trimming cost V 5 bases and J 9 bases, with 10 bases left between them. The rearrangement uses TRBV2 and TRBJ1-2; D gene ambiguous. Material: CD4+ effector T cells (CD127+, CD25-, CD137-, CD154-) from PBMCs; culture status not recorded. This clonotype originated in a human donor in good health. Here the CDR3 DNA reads TGTGCCAGCAGTAGGCCAGGCAGCTACACCTTC. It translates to CASSRPGSYTF.